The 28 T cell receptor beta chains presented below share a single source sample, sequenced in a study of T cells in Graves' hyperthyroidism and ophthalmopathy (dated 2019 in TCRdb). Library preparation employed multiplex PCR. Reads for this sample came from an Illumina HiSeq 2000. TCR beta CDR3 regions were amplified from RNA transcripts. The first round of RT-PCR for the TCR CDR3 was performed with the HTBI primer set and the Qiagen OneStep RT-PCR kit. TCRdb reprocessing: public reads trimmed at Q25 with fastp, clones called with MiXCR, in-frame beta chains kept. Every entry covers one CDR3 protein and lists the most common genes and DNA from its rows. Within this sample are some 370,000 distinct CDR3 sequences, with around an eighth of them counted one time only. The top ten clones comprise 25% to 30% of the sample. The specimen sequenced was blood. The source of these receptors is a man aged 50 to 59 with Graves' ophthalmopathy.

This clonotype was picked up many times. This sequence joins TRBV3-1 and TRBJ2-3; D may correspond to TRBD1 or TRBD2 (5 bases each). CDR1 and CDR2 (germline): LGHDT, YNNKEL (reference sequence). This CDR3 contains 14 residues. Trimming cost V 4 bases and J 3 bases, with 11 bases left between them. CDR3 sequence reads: CASSLGGTTDTQYF. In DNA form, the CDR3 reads TGTGCCAGCAGCCTTGGGGGTACGACAGATACGCAGTATTTT.

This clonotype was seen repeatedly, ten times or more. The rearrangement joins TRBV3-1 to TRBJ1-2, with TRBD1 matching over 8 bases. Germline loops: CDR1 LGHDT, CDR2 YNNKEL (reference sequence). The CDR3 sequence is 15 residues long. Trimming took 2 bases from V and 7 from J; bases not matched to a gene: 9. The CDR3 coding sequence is TGTGCCAGCAGCCAATTCAGGGGGCTTTCGGGTGGCTACACCTTC. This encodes CASSQFRGLSGGYTF.

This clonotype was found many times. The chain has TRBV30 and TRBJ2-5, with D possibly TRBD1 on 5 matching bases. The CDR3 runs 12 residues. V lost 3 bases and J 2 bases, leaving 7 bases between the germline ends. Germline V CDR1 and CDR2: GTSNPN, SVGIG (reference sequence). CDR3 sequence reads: CAWRGQQETQYF. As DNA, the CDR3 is TGTGCCTGGAGGGGGCAGCAAGAGACCCAGTACTTC.

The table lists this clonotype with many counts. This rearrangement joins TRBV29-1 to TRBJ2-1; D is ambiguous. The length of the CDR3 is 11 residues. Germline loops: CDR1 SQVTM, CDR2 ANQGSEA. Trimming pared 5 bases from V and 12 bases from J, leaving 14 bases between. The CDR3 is CSVNAGGVQFF. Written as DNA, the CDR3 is TGCAGCGTTAATGCAGGTGGGGTGCAGTTCTTC.

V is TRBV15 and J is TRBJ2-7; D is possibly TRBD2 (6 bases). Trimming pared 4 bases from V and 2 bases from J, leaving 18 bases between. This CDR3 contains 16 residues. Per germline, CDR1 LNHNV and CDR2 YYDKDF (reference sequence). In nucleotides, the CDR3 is TGTGCCACCAGCATTCGTTCCGGGACTTTCACCTACGAGCAGTACTTC. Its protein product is CATSIRSGTFTYEQYF.

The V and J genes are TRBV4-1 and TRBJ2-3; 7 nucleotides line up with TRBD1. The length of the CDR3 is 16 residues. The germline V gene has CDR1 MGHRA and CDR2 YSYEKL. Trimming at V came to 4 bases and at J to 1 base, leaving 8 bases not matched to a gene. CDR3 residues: CASSPSRDRRTDTQYF. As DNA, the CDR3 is TGCGCCAGCAGCCCCTCCAGGGACAGACGCACAGATACGCAGTATTTT.

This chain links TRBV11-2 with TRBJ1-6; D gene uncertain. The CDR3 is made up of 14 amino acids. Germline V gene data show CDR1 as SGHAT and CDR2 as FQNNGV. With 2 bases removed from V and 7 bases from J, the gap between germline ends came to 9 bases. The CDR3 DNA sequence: TGTGCCAGCAGCTTACAAGGACCCAATTCACCCCTCCACTTT. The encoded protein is CASSLQGPNSPLHF.

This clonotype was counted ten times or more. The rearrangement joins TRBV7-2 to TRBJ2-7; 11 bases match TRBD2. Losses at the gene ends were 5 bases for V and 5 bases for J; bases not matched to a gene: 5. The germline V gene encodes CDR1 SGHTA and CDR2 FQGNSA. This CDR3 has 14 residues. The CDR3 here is CASSLSGRGDEQYF. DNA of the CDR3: TGTGCCAGCAGCCTTAGCGGGAGGGGAGACGAGCAGTACTTC.

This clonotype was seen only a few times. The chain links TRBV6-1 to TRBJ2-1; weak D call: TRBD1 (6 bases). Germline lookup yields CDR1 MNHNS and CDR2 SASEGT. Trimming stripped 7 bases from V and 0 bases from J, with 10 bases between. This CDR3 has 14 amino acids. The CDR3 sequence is CASTRTVSYNEQFF. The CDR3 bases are TGTGCCAGCACCCGGACAGTCTCCTACAATGAGCAGTTCTTC.

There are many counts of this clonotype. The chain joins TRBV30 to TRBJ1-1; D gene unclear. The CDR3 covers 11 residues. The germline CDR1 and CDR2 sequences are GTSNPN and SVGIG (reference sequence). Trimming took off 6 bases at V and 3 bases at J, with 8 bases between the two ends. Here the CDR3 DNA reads TGTGCCTGCTGTAGGGACACTGAAGCTTTCTTT. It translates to CACCRDTEAFF.

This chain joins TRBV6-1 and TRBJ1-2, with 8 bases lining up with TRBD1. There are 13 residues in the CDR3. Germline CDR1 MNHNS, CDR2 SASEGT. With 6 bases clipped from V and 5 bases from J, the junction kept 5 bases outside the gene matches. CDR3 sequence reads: CASSTQGAYGYTF. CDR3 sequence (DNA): TGTGCCAGCAGCACGCAGGGGGCTTATGGCTACACCTTC.

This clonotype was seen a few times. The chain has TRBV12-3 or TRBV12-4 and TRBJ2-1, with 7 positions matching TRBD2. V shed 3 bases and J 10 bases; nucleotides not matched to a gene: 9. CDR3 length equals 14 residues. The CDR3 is CASSLERDPREQFF. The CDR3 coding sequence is TGTGCCAGCAGTTTGGAGCGGGACCCCCGCGAGCAGTTCTTC.

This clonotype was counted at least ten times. This CDR3 reads CATSDFENTGGLYEQYF. CDR3 nucleotides: TGTGCCACCAGTGATTTTGAAAACACAGGGGGACTTTACGAGCAGTACTTC. The rearrangement joins TRBV24-1 to TRBJ2-7; 8 positions match TRBD1. Germline-derived CDR1 and CDR2 are KGHDR and SFDVKD. CDR3 length: 17 amino acids. Unmatched junction bases numbered 11, after V lost 1 base and J lost 4 bases.

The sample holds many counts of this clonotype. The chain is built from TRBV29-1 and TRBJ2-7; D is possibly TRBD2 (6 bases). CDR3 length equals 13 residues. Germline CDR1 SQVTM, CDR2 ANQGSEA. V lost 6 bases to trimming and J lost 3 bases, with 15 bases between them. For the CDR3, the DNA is TGCAGCGTCCTGGGACTGGCCAACTACGAGCAGTACTTC. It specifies CSVLGLANYEQYF.

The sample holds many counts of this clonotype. Here the CDR3 DNA reads TGTGCCAGCAGCCAAGTACTAGCGGGCCCCACAGATACGCAGTATTTT. It codes for CASSQVLAGPTDTQYF. The V call is TRBV3-1, the J call TRBJ2-3; 9 bases fit TRBD2. Germline loops: CDR1 LGHDT, CDR2 YNNKEL (reference sequence). J gave up 2 bases and V 1 base, and 4 bases lay outside the gene matches. This CDR3 region has 16 residues.

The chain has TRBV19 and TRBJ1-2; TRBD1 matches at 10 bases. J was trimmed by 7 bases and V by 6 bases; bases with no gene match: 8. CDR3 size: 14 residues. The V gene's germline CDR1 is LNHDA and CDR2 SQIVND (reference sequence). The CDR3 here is CASRFGTGVSGYTF. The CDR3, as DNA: TGTGCCAGTAGGTTTGGGACAGGGGTCTCTGGCTACACCTTC.

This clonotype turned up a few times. CDR3 amino acids: CASSIRTSGRSSYEQYF. The CDR3 nucleotides are TGTGCCAGTAGTATTAGGACTAGCGGGAGGAGCTCCTACGAGCAGTACTTC. This chain links TRBV19 with TRBJ2-7; TRBD2 agrees at 14 bases. Germline V gene sequence: CDR1 LNHDA, CDR2 SQIVND (reference sequence). The CDR3 is 17 residues long. V trimming: 3 bases; J trimming: 0 bases; junction bases outside the gene matches: 4. The full variable domain, in which reference TRBV19 and TRBJ2-7 provide the parts outside the CDR3, is DGGITQSPKYLFRKEGQNVTLSCEQNLNHDAMYWYRQDPGQGLRLIYYSQIVNDFQKGDIAEGYSVSREKKESFPLTVTSAQKNPTAFYLCASSIRTSGRSSYEQYFGPGTRLTVT.

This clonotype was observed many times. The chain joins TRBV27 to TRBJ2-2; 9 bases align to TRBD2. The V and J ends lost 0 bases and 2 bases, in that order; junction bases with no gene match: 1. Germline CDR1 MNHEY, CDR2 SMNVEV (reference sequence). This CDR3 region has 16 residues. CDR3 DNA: TGTGCCAGCAGTTTATCGACTAGCGGAAACACCGGGGAGCTGTTTTTT. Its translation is CASSLSTSGNTGELFF.

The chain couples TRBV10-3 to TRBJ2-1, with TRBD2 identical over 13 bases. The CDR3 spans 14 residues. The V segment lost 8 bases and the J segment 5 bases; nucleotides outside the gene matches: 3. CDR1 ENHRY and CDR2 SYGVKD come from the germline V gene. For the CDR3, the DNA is TGTGCCATCGGACTAGCGGGAGCACACAATGAGCAGTTCTTC. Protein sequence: CAIGLAGAHNEQFF.

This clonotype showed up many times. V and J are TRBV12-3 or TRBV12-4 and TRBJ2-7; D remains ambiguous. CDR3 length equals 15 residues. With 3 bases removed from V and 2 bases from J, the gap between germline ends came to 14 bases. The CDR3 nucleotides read TGTGCCAGCAGTTTTGGTGGGGAACTTACCTACGAGCAGTACTTC. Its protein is CASSFGGELTYEQYF.

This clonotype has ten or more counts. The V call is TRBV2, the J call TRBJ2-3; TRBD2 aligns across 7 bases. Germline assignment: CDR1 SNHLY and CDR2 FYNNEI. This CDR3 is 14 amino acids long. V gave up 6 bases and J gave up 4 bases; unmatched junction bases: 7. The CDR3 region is CASSAGVIADTQYF. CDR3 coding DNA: TGTGCCAGCAGCGCGGGAGTAATAGCAGATACGCAGTATTTT.

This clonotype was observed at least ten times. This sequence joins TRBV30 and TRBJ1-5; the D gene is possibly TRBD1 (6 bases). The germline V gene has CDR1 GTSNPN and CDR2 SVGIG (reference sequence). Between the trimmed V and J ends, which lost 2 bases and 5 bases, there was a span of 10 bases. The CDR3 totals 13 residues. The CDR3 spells CAWSTGRDQPQHF. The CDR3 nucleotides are TGTGCCTGGAGTACAGGGAGGGATCAGCCCCAGCATTTT.

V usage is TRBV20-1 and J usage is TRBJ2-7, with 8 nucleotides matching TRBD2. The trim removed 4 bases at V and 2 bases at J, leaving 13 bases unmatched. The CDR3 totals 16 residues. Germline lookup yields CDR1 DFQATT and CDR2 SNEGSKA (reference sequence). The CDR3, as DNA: TGCAGTGCTAAACACCCGGGACTAGGTATTGCCTACGAGCAGTACTTC. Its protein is CSAKHPGLGIAYEQYF.

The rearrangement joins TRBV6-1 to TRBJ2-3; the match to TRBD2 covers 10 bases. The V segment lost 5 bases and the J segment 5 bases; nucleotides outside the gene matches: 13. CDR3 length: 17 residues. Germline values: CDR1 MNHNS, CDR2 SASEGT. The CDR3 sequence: CASSPMGIAGGLDTQYF. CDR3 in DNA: TGTGCCAGCAGTCCGATGGGAATAGCGGGAGGTTTAGATACGCAGTATTTT.

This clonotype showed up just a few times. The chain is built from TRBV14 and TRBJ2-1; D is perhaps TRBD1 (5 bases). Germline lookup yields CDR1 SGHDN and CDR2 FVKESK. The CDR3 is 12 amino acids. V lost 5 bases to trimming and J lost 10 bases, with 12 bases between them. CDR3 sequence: CASSTGWGEQFF. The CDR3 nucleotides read TGTGCCAGCAGCACTGGTTGGGGCGAGCAGTTCTTC.

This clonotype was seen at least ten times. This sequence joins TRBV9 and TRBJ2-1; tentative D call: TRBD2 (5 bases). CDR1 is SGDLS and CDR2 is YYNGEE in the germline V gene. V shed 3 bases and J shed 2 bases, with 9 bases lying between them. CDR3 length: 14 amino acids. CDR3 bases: TGTGCCAGCAGCGACCGCGGGCCCTACAATGAGCAGTTCTTC. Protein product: CASSDRGPYNEQFF.

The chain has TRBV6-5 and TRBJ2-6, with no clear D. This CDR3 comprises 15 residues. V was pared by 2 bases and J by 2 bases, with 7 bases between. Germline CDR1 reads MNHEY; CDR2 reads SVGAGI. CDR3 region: CASSYAGTGANVLTF. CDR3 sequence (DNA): TGTGCCAGCAGTTACGCAGGCACTGGGGCCAACGTCCTGACTTTC.

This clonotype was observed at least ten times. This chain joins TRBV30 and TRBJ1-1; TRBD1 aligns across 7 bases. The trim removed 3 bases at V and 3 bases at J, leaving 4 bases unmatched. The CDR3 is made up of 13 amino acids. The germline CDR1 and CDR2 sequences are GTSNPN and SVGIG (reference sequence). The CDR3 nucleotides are TGTGCCTGGAGGACGACAGGGTACACTGAAGCTTTCTTT. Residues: CAWRTTGYTEAFF.